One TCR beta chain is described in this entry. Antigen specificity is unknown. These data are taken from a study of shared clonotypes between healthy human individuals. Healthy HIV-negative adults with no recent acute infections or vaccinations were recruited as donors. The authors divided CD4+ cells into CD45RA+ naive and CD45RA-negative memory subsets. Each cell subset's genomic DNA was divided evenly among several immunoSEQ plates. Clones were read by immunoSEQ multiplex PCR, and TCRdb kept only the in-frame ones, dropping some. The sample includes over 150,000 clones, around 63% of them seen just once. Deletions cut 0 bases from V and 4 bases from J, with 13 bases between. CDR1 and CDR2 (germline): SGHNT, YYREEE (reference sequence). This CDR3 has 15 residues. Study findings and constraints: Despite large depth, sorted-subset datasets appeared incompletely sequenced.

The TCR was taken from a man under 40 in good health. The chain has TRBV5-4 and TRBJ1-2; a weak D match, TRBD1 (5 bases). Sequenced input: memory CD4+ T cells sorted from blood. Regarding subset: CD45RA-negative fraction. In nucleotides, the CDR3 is TGTGCCAGCAGCTTGGACCCGACAGCCGGCTATGGCTACACCTTC. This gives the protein CASSLDPTAGYGYTF. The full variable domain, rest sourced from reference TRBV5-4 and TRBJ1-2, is ETGVTQSPTHLIKTRGQQVTLRCSSQSGHNTVSWYQQALGQGPQFIFQYYREEENGRGNFPPRFSGLQFPNYSSELNVNALELDDSALYLCASSLDPTAGYGYTFGSGTRLTVV.